What follows are 6 T cell receptor beta chains derived from one specimen sequenced in a study of control samples from healthy donors and cancer patients. Libraries were prepared by immunoSEQ multiplex PCR; TCRdb keeps only in-frame clonotypes and omits some of them. The sample table sets out about 190,000 clones. What was sequenced was blood. These receptors all stem from a woman in her thirties in good health.

This rearrangement joins TRBV7-9 to TRBJ2-2; no reliable D call. The CDR3 is made up of 13 amino acids. V gave up 3 bases and J gave up 5 bases, with 7 bases separating them. Germline V CDR1 and CDR2: SEHNR, FQNEAQ (reference sequence). This chain's CDR3 is CASSFGGTGELFF. CDR3 in DNA: TGTGCCAGCAGCTTCGGTGGGACCGGGGAGCTGTTTTTT.

CDR3 amino acids: CASHLSGNYGYTF. The CDR3 DNA reads TGTGCCAGCCATTTATCGGGTAACTATGGCTACACCTTC. The chain has TRBV6-5 and TRBJ1-2; D is unresolved. Germline loops: CDR1 MNHEY, CDR2 SVGAGI. The V gene lost 8 bases and the J gene lost 1 base, with 11 bases spanning the gap. The CDR3 extends over 13 amino acids.

This sequence joins TRBV12-5 and TRBJ1-5; D not certain. Per the germline V gene, CDR1 is LGHNT and CDR2 is FRNRAP. V was pared by 2 bases and J by 2 bases, with 7 bases between. The CDR3 consists of 14 residues. CDR3 sequence (DNA): TGTGCTAGTGGTTTGCCCGAGGGCAATCAGCCCCAGCATTTT. Translating gives CASGLPEGNQPQHF.

V gene TRBV5-1 combines with J gene TRBJ2-1; the D is unclear. Germline V gives CDR1 SGHRS, CDR2 YFSETQ. Trimming removed 5 bases at V and 0 bases at J, with 12 bases between. The CDR3 length is 15 residues. CDR3: CASSIVASSYNEQFF. For the CDR3, the DNA is TGCGCCAGCAGTATAGTGGCGTCCTCCTACAATGAGCAGTTCTTC.

The genes are TRBV7-2 and TRBJ1-5; possible D gene TRBD1, 6 bases. The germline CDR1 and CDR2 sequences are SGHTA and FQGNSA. The CDR3 is made up of 14 amino acids. With 3 bases removed from V and 7 bases from J, the gap between germline ends came to 13 bases. The CDR3 DNA reads as TGTGCCAGCAGCTTCGAATCCGGGACACAGCCCCAGCATTTT. Amino acids: CASSFESGTQPQHF.

J is TRBJ2-3 and V is TRBV11-3; D remains ambiguous. V was clipped by 1 base and J by 1 base, with 12 bases between them. This CDR3 comprises 16 residues. Germline CDR1 and CDR2: SGHNT and YENEEA. CDR3 amino acids: CASSLGISPGTDTQYF. For the CDR3, the DNA is TGTGCCAGCAGCTTAGGGATCTCTCCAGGCACAGATACGCAGTATTTT.